This is a list of T cell receptor beta chains from one sample in a study of T cell repertoires in cytomegalovirus infection. TCRdb independently ran MiXCR on the reads; one entry per CDR3 protein. There are about 740,000 distinct CDR3 sequences in the sample; roughly 36% occur only once, and more than 2.5% lies in the top ten. Specimen: PBMCs. The receptors here all came from a human donor in good health (CMV status not recorded). Some clones in this sample may be carry-over from other donors' samples. Each CDR3 is given with its conserved first and last residue. Fields, in order: V gene, D gene, J gene, clone size, CDR3 DNA, CDR3 protein. A D gene is named only where the DNA matches it firmly. Expanded clones get a size class; other rows say once, few or many, or leave the size out.

>TRBV6-6|.|TRBJ2-5|.
TGTGCCAGCAGTTATCACCCGGGCTCCGGGTGGGAGACCCAGTACTTC
CASSYHPGSGWETQYF
>TRBV7-8|TRBD2|TRBJ2-7|.
TGTGCCAGCAGCCCCTTAGCGGGGGGCGCCGAGCAGTACTTC
CASSPLAGGAEQYF
>TRBV4-2|TRBD2|TRBJ2-7|few
TGTGCCAGCAGCCAAGCGGAGACTAGCGGGAGTGGTTACGAGCAGTACTTC
CASSQAETSGSGYEQYF
>TRBV29-1|TRBD2|TRBJ2-7|.
TGCAGCGTTGAGGCTAGCGGTTCCTACGAGCAGTACTTC
CSVEASGSYEQYF
>TRBV7-6|TRBD1|TRBJ2-2|many
TGTGCCAGCAGCTTTGGGACAGGGGTCACGAACACCGGGGAGCTGTTTTTT
CASSFGTGVTNTGELFF
>TRBV28|.|TRBJ1-5|few
TGTGCCAGCAGATACCTACGGACGTGGGGCAATCAGCCCCAGCATTTT
CASRYLRTWGNQPQHF
>TRBV28|TRBD1|TRBJ2-5|few
TGTGCCAGCAGCCCGGGACAGAGCCAAGAGACCCAGTACTTC
CASSPGQSQETQYF
>TRBV28|.|TRBJ2-3|.
TGTGCCAGCAGTACTAGAGGGAGAGGGACAGATACGCAGTATTTT
CASSTRGRGTDTQYF
>TRBV5-6|.|TRBJ2-3|.
TGTGCCAGCAGCCAGGACCAGCGTACGCAGTATTTT
CASSQDQRTQYF
>TRBV6-5|TRBD2|TRBJ2-1|.
TGTGCCAGCAGCAGGGGACTAGCGGGGTCCTCATGGGTAGGGGCCTATGAGCAGTTCTTC
CASSRGLAGSSWVGAYEQFF
>TRBV7-2|TRBD2|TRBJ2-3|many
TGTGCCAGCAGCGTTGCGGGACTAGCGGGTAGCACAGATACGCAGTATTTT
CASSVAGLAGSTDTQYF
>TRBV7-9|TRBD1|TRBJ1-5|many
TGTGCCAGCAGCTTGGAAGGAGGGGGCAACAATCAGCCCCAGCATTTT
CASSLEGGGNNQPQHF
>TRBV7-9|.|TRBJ2-5|few
TGTGCCAGCAGCTTAGAGTTAGGCTCCCAAGAGACCCAGTACTTC
CASSLELGSQETQYF
>TRBV6-6|.|TRBJ2-1|few
TGTGCCAGCAGTTATGCGACTAACAATGAGCAGTTCTTC
CASSYATNNEQFF
>TRBV6-2/TRBV6-3|TRBD2|TRBJ2-3|many
TGTGCCAGCAGGGACACCGGGACTAGGCAGTATTTT
CASRDTGTRQYF
>TRBV20-1|.|TRBJ1-2|once
TGCAGTGCCATTCGTGCTCGGAACTATGGCTACACCTTC
CSAIRARNYGYTF
>TRBV7-2|.|TRBJ1-2|.
TGTGCCAGCAGCGAGGGGCGGAGCTATGGCTACACCTTC
CASSEGRSYGYTF
>TRBV20-1|.|TRBJ1-3|.
TGCAGTGCTAGAGATCTGAGCTCTGGAAACACCATATATTTT
CSARDLSSGNTIYF
>TRBV12-3/TRBV12-4|.|TRBJ2-6|few
TGTGCCAGCAGGGAAGGGGAAGGAGGGGCCAACGTCCTGACTTTC
CASREGEGGANVLTF
>TRBV7-9|.|TRBJ1-1|.
TGTGCCAGCAGCCCCAAGGGACGAAGAGAAGCTTTCTTT
CASSPKGRREAFF
>TRBV10-2|.|TRBJ2-7|.
TGCGCCAGCAGATTACTCGCCGAGCAGTACTTC
CASRLLAEQYF
>TRBV28|.|TRBJ1-2|few
TGTGCCAGCAGTTTTATAGGCAGGGTGGGAAACTATGGCTACACCTTC
CASSFIGRVGNYGYTF
>TRBV10-3|.|TRBJ1-1|.
TGTGCCACTGGACGGGGGAACACTGAAGCTTTCTTT
CATGRGNTEAFF
>TRBV5-1|.|TRBJ1-1|many
TGCGCCAGCAGCTTGGCACTCGGGGGCACTGAAGCTTTCTTT
CASSLALGGTEAFF
>TRBV4-1|.|TRBJ1-1|.
TGCGCCAGCAGCCAGCACCTAGACACTGAAGCTTTCTTT
CASSQHLDTEAFF
>TRBV6-6|.|TRBJ2-7|once
TGTGCCAGCAGTAAAACCTGGGACAACTCATACGAGCAGTACTTC
CASSKTWDNSYEQYF
>TRBV27|TRBD1|TRBJ1-6|.
TGTGCCAGCAGTCCCCGGGACAGTCTCGAGTCACCCCTCCACTTT
CASSPRDSLESPLHF
>TRBV10-3|TRBD1|TRBJ2-1|.
TGTGCCATCGAACAGGGGGGCCGGCTATCGGGGTACAATGAGCAGTTCTTC
CAIEQGGRLSGYNEQFF
>TRBV11-2|TRBD2|TRBJ2-7|few
TGTGCCAGCAGCTTAGTCACACTAGCGGGGAAATACTACGAGCAGTACTTC
CASSLVTLAGKYYEQYF
>TRBV28|TRBD1|TRBJ2-7|many
TGTGCCAGCAGTTTATCCGGACAGGGTGGGACCTACGAGCAGTACTTC
CASSLSGQGGTYEQYF
>TRBV5-6|.|TRBJ1-2|.
TGTGCCAGCGGGCAGGGGAACTATGGCTACACCTTC
CASGQGNYGYTF
>TRBV11-1|.|TRBJ1-1|many
TGTGCCAGCAGCAGATACGGGCAGACTGAAGCTTTCTTT
CASSRYGQTEAFF
>TRBV6-1|.|TRBJ2-7|few
TGTGCCAGCAGTGAAGAAGCCCGTGGCGGCGAGCAGTACTTC
CASSEEARGGEQYF
>TRBV28|.|TRBJ2-7|.
TGTGCCAGCAGTCCCCCCCGGCCCGAGTATTACTTC
CASSPPRPEYYF
>TRBV12-3/TRBV12-4|.|TRBJ2-7|.
TGTGCCAGCAGTTTTGAGATAAACTCCTACGAGCAGTACTTC
CASSFEINSYEQYF
>TRBV6-6|TRBD2|TRBJ2-1|.
TGTGCCAGCAGCGAGACTAGCGGGGGGTTTGGTGAGCAGTTCTTC
CASSETSGGFGEQFF
>TRBV20-1|TRBD2|TRBJ2-5|.
TGCAGTGCTAGAGGGACTAGCGGCAGAGAGAGAGAGACCCAGTACTTC
CSARGTSGRERETQYF
>TRBV7-6|.|TRBJ2-5|few
TGTGCCAGCAGCTTAGGGGTCGCCTTTCAAGAGACCCAGTACTTC
CASSLGVAFQETQYF
>TRBV28|TRBD1|TRBJ2-7|.
TGTGCCAGCAGTTTGACAGGGGTGTACGAGCAGTACTTC
CASSLTGVYEQYF
>TRBV19|TRBD2|TRBJ2-7|.
TGTGCCAGTACCTCTAGCGGGCCCTCCTACGAGCAGTACTTC
CASTSSGPSYEQYF
>TRBV11-2|.|TRBJ2-2|.
TGTGCCAGCAGTTATAGATTAACCTACACCGGGGAGCTGTTTTTT
CASSYRLTYTGELFF
>TRBV7-8|.|TRBJ1-4|few
TGTGCCAGCAGCCTTACAGCATCTAATGAAAAACTGTTTTTT
CASSLTASNEKLFF
>TRBV20-1|TRBD1|TRBJ1-4|once
TGCAGTGCTAGTGACAGGGAAAATGAAAAACTGTTTTTT
CSASDRENEKLFF
>TRBV24-1|.|TRBJ2-5|.
TGTGCCACCAGTGATTTGCGGGACACGCAAGAGACCCAGTACTTC
CATSDLRDTQETQYF
>TRBV12-3/TRBV12-4|TRBD1|TRBJ2-1|few
TGTGCCAGCAGTCCGCAGGGGGATGAGCAGTTCTTC
CASSPQGDEQFF
>TRBV7-9|.|TRBJ1-1|few
TGTGCCAGCAGCTTCGCGGGAGGGGTGAACACTGAAGCTTTCTTT
CASSFAGGVNTEAFF
>TRBV19|TRBD2|TRBJ2-7|.
TGTGCCAGTAGGGGACTAGCGGGAACAAGCGAGCAGTACTTC
CASRGLAGTSEQYF
>TRBV4-1|.|TRBJ2-7|.
TGTGCCAGCAGCCAAGGGGTGGAGATTTCCTACGAGCAGTACTTC
CASSQGVEISYEQYF
>TRBV7-2|TRBD1|TRBJ2-3|many
TGTGCCAGCAGCTTAGCCCAGGGGGCAGATACGCAGTATTTT
CASSLAQGADTQYF
>TRBV19|.|TRBJ1-5|.
TGTGCCAGTAGTAAAAGAGGAGGTACCTTTCAGCCCCAGCATTTT
CASSKRGGTFQPQHF
>TRBV7-6|.|TRBJ1-4|.
TGTGCCAGCAGCTCCCATTTCGTGGGGGAAAAACTGTTTTTT
CASSSHFVGEKLFF
>TRBV4-1|.|TRBJ1-2|once
TGCGCCAGCAGCCAAGATCTCCAAAACTATGGCTACACCTTC
CASSQDLQNYGYTF
>TRBV28|.|TRBJ2-1|.
TGTGCCAGCAGCCTGGGGGTCTCTGAGCAGTTCTTC
CASSLGVSEQFF